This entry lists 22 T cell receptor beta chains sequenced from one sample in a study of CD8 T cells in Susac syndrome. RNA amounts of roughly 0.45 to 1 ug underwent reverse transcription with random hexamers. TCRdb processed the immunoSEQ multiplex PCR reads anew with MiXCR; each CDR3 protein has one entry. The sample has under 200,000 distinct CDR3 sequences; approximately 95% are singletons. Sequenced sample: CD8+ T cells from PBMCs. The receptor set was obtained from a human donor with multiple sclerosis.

The CDR3 is CASSTGTSGRASYNEQFF. The CDR3 nucleotides are TGTGCCAGTAGTACCGGGACTAGCGGGAGGGCCTCCTACAATGAGCAGTTCTTC. The gene calls are TRBV19 and TRBJ2-1; 16 bases align to TRBD2. Germline lookup yields CDR1 LNHDA and CDR2 SQIVND (reference sequence). CDR3 length equals 18 residues. Losses at the gene ends were 4 bases for V and 0 bases for J; bases not matched to a gene: 3.

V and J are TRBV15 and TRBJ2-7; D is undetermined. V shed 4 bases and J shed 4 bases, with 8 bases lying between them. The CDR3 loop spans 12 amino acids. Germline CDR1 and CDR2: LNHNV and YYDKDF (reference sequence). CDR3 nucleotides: TGTGCCACCAGCAAGGCAGGATACGAGCAGTACTTC. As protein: CATSKAGYEQYF.

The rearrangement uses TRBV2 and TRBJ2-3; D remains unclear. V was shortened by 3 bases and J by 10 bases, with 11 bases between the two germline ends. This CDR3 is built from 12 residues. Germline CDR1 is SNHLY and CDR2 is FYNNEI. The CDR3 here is CASSEPPAPQYF. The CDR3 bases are TGTGCCAGCAGTGAGCCCCCGGCTCCGCAGTATTTT.

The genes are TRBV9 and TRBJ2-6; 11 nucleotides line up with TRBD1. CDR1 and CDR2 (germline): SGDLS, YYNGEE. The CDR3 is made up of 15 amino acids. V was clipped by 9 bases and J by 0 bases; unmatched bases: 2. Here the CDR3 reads CATGTGGSGANVLTF. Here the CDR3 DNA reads TGTGCCACAGGGACAGGGGGCTCTGGGGCCAACGTCCTGACTTTC.

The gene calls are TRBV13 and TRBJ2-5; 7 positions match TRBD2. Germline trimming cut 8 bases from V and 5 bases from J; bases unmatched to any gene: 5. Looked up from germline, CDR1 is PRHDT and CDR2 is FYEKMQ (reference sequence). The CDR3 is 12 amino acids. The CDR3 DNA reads TGTGCCAGCGGGAGGGAGTCCGAGACCCAGTACTTC. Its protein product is CASGRESETQYF. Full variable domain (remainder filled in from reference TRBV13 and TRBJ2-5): AAGVIQSPRHLIKEKRETATLKCYPIPRHDTVYWYQQGPGQDPQFLISFYEKMQSDKGSIPDRFSAQQFSDYHSELNMSSLELGDSALYFCASGRESETQYFGPGTRLLVL.

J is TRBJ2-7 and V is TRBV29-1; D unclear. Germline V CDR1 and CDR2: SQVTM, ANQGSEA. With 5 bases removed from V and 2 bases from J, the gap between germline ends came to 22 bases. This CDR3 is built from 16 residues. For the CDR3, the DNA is TGCAGCGTTAGTCTTTATGTTAGGTGGTCAACCTACGAGCAGTACTTC. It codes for CSVSLYVRWSTYEQYF.

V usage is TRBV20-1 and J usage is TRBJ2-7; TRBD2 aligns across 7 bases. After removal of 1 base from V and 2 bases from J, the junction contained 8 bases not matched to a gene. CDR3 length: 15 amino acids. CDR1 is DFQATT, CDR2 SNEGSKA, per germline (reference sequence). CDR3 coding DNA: TGCAGTGCTAGAGGATCAGCGGGATCACCCTACGAGCAGTACTTC. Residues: CSARGSAGSPYEQYF.

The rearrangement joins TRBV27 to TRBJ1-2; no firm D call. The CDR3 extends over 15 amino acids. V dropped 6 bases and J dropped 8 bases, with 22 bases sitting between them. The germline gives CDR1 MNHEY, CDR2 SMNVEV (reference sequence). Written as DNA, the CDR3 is TGTGCCAGCAGCTTTGGGCCAGATGTCTATGTGGGCTACACCTTC. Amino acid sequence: CASSFGPDVYVGYTF.

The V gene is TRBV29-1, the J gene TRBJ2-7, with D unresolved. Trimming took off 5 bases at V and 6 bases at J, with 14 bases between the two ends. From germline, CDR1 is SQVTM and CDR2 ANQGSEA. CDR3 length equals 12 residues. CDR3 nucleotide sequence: TGCAGCGTTTCCAGCCAGGAAAGCGAGCAGTACTTC. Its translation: CSVSSQESEQYF.

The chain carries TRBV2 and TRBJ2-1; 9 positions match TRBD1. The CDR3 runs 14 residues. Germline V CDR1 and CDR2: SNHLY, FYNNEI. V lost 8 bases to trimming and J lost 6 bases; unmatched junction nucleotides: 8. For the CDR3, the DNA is TGTGCCAGCGGGACAGGGAATTTTGGCAATGAGCAGTTCTTC. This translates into CASGTGNFGNEQFF.

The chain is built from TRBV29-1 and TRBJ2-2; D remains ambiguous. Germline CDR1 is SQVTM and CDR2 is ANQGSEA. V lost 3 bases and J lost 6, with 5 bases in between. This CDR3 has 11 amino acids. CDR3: CSVEAAGELFF. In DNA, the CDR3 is TGCAGCGTTGAGGCCGCCGGGGAGCTGTTTTTT.

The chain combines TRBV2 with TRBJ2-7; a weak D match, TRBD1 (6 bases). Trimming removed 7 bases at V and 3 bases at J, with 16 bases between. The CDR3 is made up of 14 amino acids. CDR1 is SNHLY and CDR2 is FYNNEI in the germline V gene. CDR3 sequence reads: CASIWRTDLYEQYF. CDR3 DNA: TGTGCCAGCATCTGGAGGACAGACCTCTACGAGCAGTACTTC.

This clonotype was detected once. The CDR3 is CASLGALNEQFF. CDR3 nucleotides: TGTGCCTCTCTTGGGGCTCTGAATGAGCAGTTCTTC. The genes are TRBV28 and TRBJ2-1; tentative D call: TRBD1 (5 bases). Germline V gene data show CDR1 as MDHEN and CDR2 as SYDVKM. Trimming took off 11 bases at V and 7 bases at J, with 15 bases between the two ends. The CDR3 covers 12 residues.

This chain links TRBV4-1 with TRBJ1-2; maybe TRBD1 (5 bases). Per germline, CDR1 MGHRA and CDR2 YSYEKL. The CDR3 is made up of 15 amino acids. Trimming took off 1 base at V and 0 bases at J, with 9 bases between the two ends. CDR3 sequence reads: CASSQARVPNYGYTF. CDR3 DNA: TGCGCCAGCAGCCAAGCCAGGGTACCTAACTATGGCTACACCTTC.

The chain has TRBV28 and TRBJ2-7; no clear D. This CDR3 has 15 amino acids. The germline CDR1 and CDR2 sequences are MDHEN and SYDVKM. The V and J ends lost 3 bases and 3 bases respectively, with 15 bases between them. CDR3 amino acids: CASSLPPTSNYEQYF. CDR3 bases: TGTGCCAGCAGTTTGCCCCCTACCAGTAACTACGAGCAGTACTTC.

Written as DNA, the CDR3 is TGTGCCAGCAGTTTATTGGGCAGCTCCGAGACCCAGTACTTC. Translation gives CASSLLGSSETQYF. V gene TRBV27 combines with J gene TRBJ2-5; D is ambiguous. This CDR3 region has 14 residues. V shed 1 base and J shed 5 bases, with 11 bases lying between them. CDR1 and CDR2 from the germline V gene are MNHEY and SMNVEV (reference sequence).

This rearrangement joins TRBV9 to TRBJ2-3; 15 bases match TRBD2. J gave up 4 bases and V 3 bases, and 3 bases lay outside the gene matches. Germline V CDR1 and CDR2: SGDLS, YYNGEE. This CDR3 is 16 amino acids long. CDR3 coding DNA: TGTGCCAGCAGCGCGTGGACTAGCGGGGGGGCAGATACGCAGTATTTT. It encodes CASSAWTSGGADTQYF.

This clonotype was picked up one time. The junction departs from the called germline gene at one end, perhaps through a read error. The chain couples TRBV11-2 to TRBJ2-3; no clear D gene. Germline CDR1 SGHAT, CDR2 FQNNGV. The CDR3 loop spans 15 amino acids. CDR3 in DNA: TGTGCCAGCAGCTTAGCCCAGCAAGGCACAGATTCGCAGTATTTT. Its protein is CASSLAQQGTDSQYF. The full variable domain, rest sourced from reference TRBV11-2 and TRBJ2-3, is EAGVAQSPRYKIIEKRQSVAFWCNPISGHATLYWYQQILGQGPKLLIQFQNNGVVDDSQLPKDRFSAERLKGVDSTLKIQPAKLEDSAVYLCASSLAQQGTDSQYFGPGTRLTVL.

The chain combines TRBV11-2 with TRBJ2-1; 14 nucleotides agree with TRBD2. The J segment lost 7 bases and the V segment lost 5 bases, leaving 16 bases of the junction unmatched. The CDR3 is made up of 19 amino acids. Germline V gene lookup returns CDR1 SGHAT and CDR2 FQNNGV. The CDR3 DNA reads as TGTGCCAGCAGCCGGAATGTCCCGGGACTAGCGGGAGTCGGTAATGAGCAGTTCTTC. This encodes CASSRNVPGLAGVGNEQFF. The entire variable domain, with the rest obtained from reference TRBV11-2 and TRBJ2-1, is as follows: EAGVAQSPRYKIIEKRQSVAFWCNPISGHATLYWYQQILGQGPKLLIQFQNNGVVDDSQLPKDRFSAERLKGVDSTLKIQPAKLEDSAVYLCASSRNVPGLAGVGNEQFFGPGTRLTVL.

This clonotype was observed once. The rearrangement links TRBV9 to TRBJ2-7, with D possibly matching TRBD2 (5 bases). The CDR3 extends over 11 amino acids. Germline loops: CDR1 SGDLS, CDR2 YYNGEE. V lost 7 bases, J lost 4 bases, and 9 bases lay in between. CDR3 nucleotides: TGTGCCAGCGGGAGTATGTACGAGCAGTACTTC. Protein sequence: CASGSMYEQYF.

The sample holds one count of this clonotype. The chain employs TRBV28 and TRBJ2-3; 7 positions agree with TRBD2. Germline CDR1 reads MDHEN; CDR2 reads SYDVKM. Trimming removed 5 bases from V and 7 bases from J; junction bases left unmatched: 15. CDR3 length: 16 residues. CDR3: CASSVVENGRTNTQYF. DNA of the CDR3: TGTGCCAGCAGTGTCGTTGAGAACGGGAGGACCAATACGCAGTATTTT.

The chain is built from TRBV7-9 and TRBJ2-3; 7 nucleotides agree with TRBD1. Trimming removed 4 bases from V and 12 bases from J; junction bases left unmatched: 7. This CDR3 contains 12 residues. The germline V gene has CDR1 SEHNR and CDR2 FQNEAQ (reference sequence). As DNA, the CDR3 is TGTGCCAGCAGCTCAACCGGGACAGATCAGTATTTT. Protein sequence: CASSSTGTDQYF.